These T cell receptor beta chains were read from a single sample in a study of shared clonotypes between healthy human individuals. Sequencing was performed with immunoSEQ multiplex PCR; in TCRdb, only in-frame clones are kept and a portion is missing. The table lists roughly 1,000,000 clones, about 84% of them singletons. The sequenced sample was memory CD4+ T cells from PBMCs. These receptors came from a man younger than 35 in good health. Some clones in this sample may be carry-over from other donors' samples. Both conserved end residues are part of each CDR3. D genes are given only for firm matches. Clone size is given for some rows only: seen once, a few or many times, or a class if the clone is expanded.

TRBV9,13,NA,TRBJ2-7,NA,TGTGCCAGCAGCGTAGGTCGACAGACTCAGCAGTACTTC,CASSVGRQTQQYF
TRBV5-1,16,once,TRBJ2-2,NA,TGCGCCAGCAGCCCTCGAGGGGACGGCGGCACCGGGGAGCTGTTTTTT,CASSPRGDGGTGELFF
TRBV28,12,NA,TRBJ2-7,NA,TGTGCCAGCAGGCTCTCCACCTACGAGCAGTACTTC,CASRLSTYEQYF
TRBV19,14,NA,TRBJ2-6,NA,TGTGCCAGTCATAGCGGCGCTGGGGCCAACGTCCTGACTTTC,CASHSGAGANVLTF
TRBV7-2,18,NA,TRBJ2-6,TRBD1,TGTGCCAGCAGCGCAAAGAAGGGACAGGGAACTGGGGCCAACGTCCTGACTTTC,CASSAKKGQGTGANVLTF
TRBV28,14,NA,TRBJ2-7,NA,TGTGCCAGCAGTTTCGGGGTAGGGGTCAACGAGCAGTACTTC,CASSFGVGVNEQYF
TRBV18,16,NA,TRBJ2-2,NA,TGTGCCAGCTCTCAACCCGGGGGAAACTACACCGGGGAGCTGTTTTTT,CASSQPGGNYTGELFF
TRBV11-2,15,NA,TRBJ2-7,TRBD2,TGTGCCAGCAGCCTCCCGGGAGGAGGGGCCTACGAGCAGTACTTC,CASSLPGGGAYEQYF
TRBV11-2,13,once,TRBJ1-2,TRBD1,TGTGCCAGCAGGACAACAGGGGACTATGGCTACACCTTC,CASRTTGDYGYTF
TRBV5-1,16,NA,TRBJ1-1,NA,TGCGCCAGCAGCTTGATGCCAGGTCCCTCGAACACTGAAGCTTTCTTT,CASSLMPGPSNTEAFF
TRBV7-9,14,NA,TRBJ2-3,NA,TGTGCCAGCAGCTTAGTGGTTAGCACAGATACGCAGTATTTT,CASSLVVSTDTQYF
TRBV30,13,NA,TRBJ2-7,TRBD2,TGTGCCTGGAGTCCCGGGGGGGGCTACGAGCAGTACTTC,CAWSPGGGYEQYF
TRBV2,15,NA,TRBJ1-2,TRBD1,TGTGCCAGCAGTCCTTCGGGACAGGCGAACTATGGCTACACCTTC,CASSPSGQANYGYTF
TRBV6-1,11,NA,TRBJ1-2,NA,TGTGCCAGCCGCAGTTTTTATGGCTACACCTTC,CASRSFYGYTF
TRBV30,13,NA,TRBJ1-1,NA,TGTGCCTTCCATTCAGGGGTTCGCACTGAAGCTTTCTTT,CAFHSGVRTEAFF
TRBV7-9,15,NA,TRBJ1-4,NA,TGTGCCAGCAGCCCCTCCGGAGCAACTAATGAAAAACTGTTTTTT,CASSPSGATNEKLFF
TRBV27,16,NA,TRBJ2-1,NA,TGTGCCAGCAGTTTATGGGGGGAGGCCACCTACAATGAGCAGTTCTTC,CASSLWGEATYNEQFF
TRBV5-4,15,NA,TRBJ2-3,TRBD1,TGTGCCAGCACCCACCCGGGACAGGGAACAGATACGCAGTATTTT,CASTHPGQGTDTQYF
TRBV19,15,NA,TRBJ1-4,NA,TGTGCCAGTAGCCGCCTGGGAGCGGGAGGCGAAAAACTGTTTTTT,CASSRLGAGGEKLFF
TRBV29-1,14,NA,TRBJ2-7,NA,TGCAGCGCTCTATCACAGAGGGCACACTACGAGCAGTACTTC,CSALSQRAHYEQYF
TRBV2,13,NA,TRBJ2-5,NA,TGTGCCAGCAGAAAGGATATTCAAGAGACCCAGTACTTC,CASRKDIQETQYF
TRBV7-2,15,NA,TRBJ2-4,NA,TGTGCCAGCAGCCCCCTCGGCGGGGTCTCGAACATTCAGTACTTC,CASSPLGGVSNIQYF
TRBV28,14,NA,TRBJ2-5,TRBD1,TGTGCCAGCAGTTTATCAGGGGGCCAAGAGACCCAGTACTTC,CASSLSGGQETQYF
TRBV28,17,NA,TRBJ1-5,TRBD1,TGTGCCAGCAGACCGACAGGGGGCGGCCGGAGCAATCAGCCCCAGCATTTT,CASRPTGGGRSNQPQHF
TRBV30,11,few,TRBJ2-5,NA,TGTGCCTGGAGCGGGCGAGAGACCCAGTACTTC,CAWSGRETQYF
TRBV29-1,13,once,TRBJ1-1,NA,TGCAGCGTTGAAGATTCGGGGGACACTGAAGCTTTCTTT,CSVEDSGDTEAFF
TRBV6-5,15,NA,TRBJ2-3,TRBD2,TGTGCCAGCAGGGGACTAGCGGGAGCAGCAGATACGCAGTATTTT,CASRGLAGAADTQYF
TRBV2,13,NA,TRBJ2-2,NA,TGTGCCAGCAGTGAGAGTTCAACCGGGGAGCTGTTTTTT,CASSESSTGELFF
TRBV4-3,14,NA,TRBJ2-1,NA,TGCGCCAGCAGCCAAGACGCTAGGGACGGTGAGCAGTTCTTC,CASSQDARDGEQFF
TRBV4-1,18,NA,TRBJ2-1,TRBD2,TGCGCCAGCAGCCGACCGAGGAGCGGGGGCCCCTCCTACAATGAGCAGTTCTTC,CASSRPRSGGPSYNEQFF
TRBV4-2,15,NA,TRBJ2-7,NA,TGTGCCAGCAGCCACCCTCATTTGCCAGCCTACGAGCAGTACTTC,CASSHPHLPAYEQYF
TRBV5-4,11,NA,TRBJ2-5,NA,TGTGCCAGCAGCTGGGAAGAGACCCAGTACTTC,CASSWEETQYF
TRBV2,14,NA,TRBJ1-5,TRBD1,TGTGCCAGCAGTGAGTGGGACAGTAAACAGCCCCAGCATTTT,CASSEWDSKQPQHF
TRBV7-6,17,once,TRBJ1-2,TRBD1,TGTGCCAGCAGCTCCTGGCCGGGACAGGGCCCGGACTATGGCTACACCTTC,CASSSWPGQGPDYGYTF
TRBV2,14,few,TRBJ1-3,NA,TGTGCCAGCAGTGATGACAGCTCTGGAAACACCATATATTTT,CASSDDSSGNTIYF
TRBV7-8,16,NA,TRBJ2-7,NA,TGTGCCAGCAGCTTAGAAATGGCGGGACTCCCCTACGAGCAGTACTTC,CASSLEMAGLPYEQYF
TRBV7-6,15,NA,TRBJ2-1,NA,TGTGCCAGCACGGGGACTCCCGCGGCCTACAATGAGCAGTTCTTC,CASTGTPAAYNEQFF
TRBV4-3,14,NA,TRBJ2-7,NA,TGCGCCAGCAGCCAAGATCGGCAGGTAGGGGAGCAGTACTTC,CASSQDRQVGEQYF
TRBV10-3,13,few,TRBJ2-7,NA,TGTGCCACCCTCGAGAGGGTAGGGTACGAGCAGTACTTC,CATLERVGYEQYF
TRBV10-2,11,NA,TRBJ2-5,NA,TGCGCCAGCAGGGCACTAGAGACCCAGTACTTC,CASRALETQYF
TRBV6-4,14,NA,TRBJ2-7,NA,TGTGCCAGCACCCGGCGTGGGGGGCCGTACGAGCAGTACTTC,CASTRRGGPYEQYF
TRBV5-6,15,NA,TRBJ1-5,NA,TGTGCCAGCAGCTTAGGTAGTGGAAGGAATCAGCCCCAGCATTTT,CASSLGSGRNQPQHF
TRBV19,15,many,TRBJ2-3,TRBD1,TGTGCCAGTAGTCGGGGGACAGGGGCATCAGATACGCAGTATTTT,CASSRGTGASDTQYF
TRBV5-6,12,NA,TRBJ2-1,NA,TGTGCCAGCAGCATACTAGCCCGCGGGGAGTTCTTC,CASSILARGEFF
TRBV20-1,11,once,TRBJ2-5,TRBD1,TGCAGTGCTAGAGAGCGGGACAGGGAATACTTC,CSARERDREYF
TRBV18,15,NA,TRBJ2-1,TRBD1,TGTGCCAGCTCACCGACAGGGGGCTTCGACTACGAGCAGTTCTTC,CASSPTGGFDYEQFF
TRBV7-9,17,few,TRBJ1-1,NA,TGTGCCAGCAGCTCGAGAGCGCAGGGATGGGGGAACACTGAAGCTTTCTTT,CASSSRAQGWGNTEAFF
TRBV11-2,15,many,TRBJ1-1,NA,TGTGCCAGCAGCTTACCTCCGGGCAGGGTTGCTGAAGCTTTCTTT,CASSLPPGRVAEAFF